This T cell receptor (beta chain) was observed in a study of shared clonotypes between healthy human individuals. Study results and caveats: Despite large depth, sorted-subset datasets appeared incompletely sequenced. Sequencing depth was a factor that was expected to affect clonotype sharing among donors. A few donors had 4% to 5% of their naive CD4 clonotypes in common.

Note on this clone: The antigen remains unidentified.

Recent acute infections and vaccinations were absent in the healthy HIV-negative adult donors. Method: immunoSEQ multiplex PCR; TCRdb's copy keeps in-frame clones and lacks some. Of a few million clones in the sample, 90% to 96% were seen once. This receptor was taken from a young man in good health. The sample consisted of naive CD4+ T cells sorted from blood. The sample's subset: CD45RA+ positively selected.

The CDR3 sequence is CASRTGSNEKLFF. The CDR3 nucleotides are TGTGCCAGTAGGACAGGGTCTAATGAAAAACTGTTTTTT. The J gene is TRBJ1-4, the V gene TRBV6-6, with 8 bases matching TRBD1. The length of the CDR3 is 13 residues. Germline CDR1 MNHNY, CDR2 SVGAGI (reference sequence). The junction had 3 bases not matched to a gene; V was cut back by 9 bases and J by 3 bases.